The 22 T cell receptor beta chains given below trace back to one sample, sequenced in a study of T cells in women clearing cervical HPV infection (dated by TCRdb to the late 2010s). Libraries were prepared through the immunoSEQ multiplex PCR assay. TCRdb retrieved this table from immuneACCESS and kept in-frame rearrangements only. Not all clones are present; in checked studies, unresolved V genes account for under half, and no reason is known for the remainder. This sample's table lists tens of thousands of clones. Under 8% of the sample is taken by the ten largest. Sequences were obtained from blood buffy coat. These receptors originate from a woman aged 18-69 years with a cervical HPV16 infection that either progressed to CIN3+ or cleared (not recorded which).

As concerns this clone: The read finishes 3 residues shy of the CDR3 end, and the germline J gene is used to complete it. This rearrangement joins TRBV5-1 to TRBJ1-4; 8 positions match TRBD1. V was pared by 5 bases and J by 8 bases, with 11 bases of the junction left unmatched. CDR3 length equals 15 residues. Germline CDR1 SGHRS, CDR2 YFSETQ. The DNA read from the CDR3 is TGCGCCAGCAGATTAGATGGACAGGGCAGAGAAAAA. It specifies CASRLDGQGREK. The entire CDR3 sequence reads CASRLDGQGREKLFF.

Comments on this clone: Read coverage stops 3 residues before the CDR3 terminus; the germline J gene supplies the remainder. V usage is TRBV19 and J usage is TRBJ1-5; TRBD1 matches at 8 bases. The CDR3 has 15 residues. The germline V gene encodes CDR1 LNHDA and CDR2 SQIVND (reference sequence). V trimming: 4 bases; J trimming: 1 base; junction bases outside the gene matches: 3. CDR3: CASSTGGLSNQPQHF. The covered CDR3 bases are TGTGCCAGTAGTACAGGGGGCCTGAGCAATCAGCCC.

Remarks on this clone: The DNA ends 3 residues before the CDR3 does, and the rest of the CDR3 is filled in from the germline J gene. This rearrangement joins TRBV5-5 to TRBJ2-1, with 7 bases matching TRBD2. The CDR3 has 15 amino acids. V was clipped by 4 bases and J by 6 bases; unmatched bases: 10. CDR1 and CDR2 from the germline V gene are SGHKS and YYEKEE (reference sequence). CDR3 amino acids: CASSPMAGVLNEQFF. CDR3 bases read: TGTGCCAGCAGCCCCATGGCGGGGGTCCTCAATGAG. The full variable domain, with the rest looked up from reference TRBV5-5 and TRBJ2-1, is DAGVTQSPTHLIKTRGQQVTLRCSPISGHKSVSWYQQVLGQGPQFIFQYYEKEERGRGNFPDRFSARQFPNYSSELNVNALLLGDSALYLCASSPMAGVLNEQFFGPGTRLTVL.

Remarks on this clone: The DNA ends 3 residues before the CDR3 does, and the rest of the CDR3 is filled in from the germline J gene. V gene TRBV9 combines with J gene TRBJ2-7, with 12 positions matching TRBD2. Germline V gives CDR1 SGDLS, CDR2 YYNGEE. The CDR3 is 16 residues long. The V gene end was trimmed by 1 base and the J gene end by 6 bases; junction bases not matched to a gene: 8. Partial CDR3 DNA: TGTGCCAGCAGCGTACGGACTAGCGGGGATGTGGGCGAG. It codes for CASSVRTSGDVGE. The CDR3 reads in full as CASSVRTSGDVGEQYF.

Notes on this clone: Read sequence stops 3 residues before the CDR3 end, and the germline J gene provides the missing end. The gene calls are TRBV10-1 and TRBJ1-1, with 7 bases identical to TRBD1. CDR1 WNHNN and CDR2 SYGVQD come from the germline V gene (reference sequence). V dropped 4 bases and J dropped 1; count of bases not matched to a gene: 0. The CDR3 consists of 13 residues. The CDR3 protein is CASSGQGNTEAFF. The CDR3 bases that were read are TGCGCCAGCAGTGGACAGGGGAACACTGAA.

About this clone itself: The read ends 3 residues before the CDR3 terminus; that terminus is restored from the germline J gene. The gene calls are TRBV20-1 and TRBJ1-2; 12 positions match TRBD1. The J segment lost 4 bases and the V segment lost 0 bases, leaving 6 bases of the junction unmatched. The CDR3 has 16 amino acids. Germline lookup yields CDR1 DFQATT and CDR2 SNEGSKA (reference sequence). Partial CDR3 DNA: TGCAGTGCTAGAGAAGGGACAGGGGGCGCCTTCTATGGC. It translates to CSAREGTGGAFYG. The full CDR3 sequence reads CSAREGTGGAFYGYTF.

Comments on this clone: The read gets to within 3 residues of the CDR3 end, and the germline J gene fills in the rest. This rearrangement joins TRBV20-1 to TRBJ1-2; 10 bases map to TRBD1. Germline V gene lookup returns CDR1 DFQATT and CDR2 SNEGSKA (reference sequence). CDR3 size: 16 residues. V shed 0 bases, J shed 4 bases, and the junction held 8 bases outside the gene matches. CDR3 sequence reads: CSARDAGTGDTYGYTF. Partial CDR3 DNA: TGCAGTGCTAGAGATGCGGGGACAGGGGACACCTATGGC.

CDR3 DNA (partial): TGTGCCAGTAGTGCCGGGACAGGCCAGAATTCACCC. Amino acids: CASSAGTGQNSP. The whole CDR3 protein reads CASSAGTGQNSPLHF. The chain couples TRBV19 to TRBJ1-6, with TRBD1 matching 8 bases. The read stops 3 residues short of the end of the CDR3; the missing end is completed from the germline J gene. The junction had 7 bases not matched to a gene; V was cut back by 5 bases and J by 7 bases. The germline V gene encodes CDR1 LNHDA and CDR2 SQIVND (reference sequence). This CDR3 has 15 amino acids.

Details on this clone: Read sequence stops 3 residues before the CDR3 end, and the germline J gene provides the missing end. The chain is built from TRBV11-2 and TRBJ1-6; 9 bases match TRBD1. V shed 3 bases and J 8 bases; nucleotides not matched to a gene: 5. This CDR3 comprises 15 residues. CDR1 SGHAT and CDR2 FQNNGV come from the germline V gene. CDR3 DNA (partial): TGTGCCAGCAGCTTTAACGACAGGGGGGATTCACCC. Translation gives CASSFNDRGDSP. The full CDR3 protein is CASSFNDRGDSPLHF.

With regard to this clone: The read terminates 3 residues before the CDR3 end, so the remaining end is supplied by the germline J gene. The chain joins TRBV20-1 to TRBJ1-2; TRBD1 matches 9 bases. Germline-derived CDR1 and CDR2 are DFQATT and SNEGSKA (reference sequence). The CDR3 covers 17 residues. Trimming cost V 4 bases and J 7 bases; bases outside gene matches: 19. The CDR3 sequence is CSATTTGTGSLGSGYTF. The DNA read from the CDR3 is TGCAGTGCTACTACGACGGGGACAGGGAGTCTCGGAAGTGGC.

A note on this clone: The CDR3 is cut off 3 residues early in the read; its end comes from the germline J gene. The V call is TRBV12-5, the J call TRBJ2-2; possibly TRBD2 for D (5 bases). The CDR3 sequence is 16 residues long. The germline CDR1 and CDR2 sequences are LGHNT and FRNRAP. Trimming shortened V by 0 bases and J by 6 bases, and 14 bases separated the two germline ends. Partial CDR3 DNA: TGTGCTAGTGGTTTGGTACTAGAGAAAAGGGCCGGGGAG. Amino acid sequence: CASGLVLEKRAGE. The whole CDR3 sequence reads CASGLVLEKRAGELFF. Based on the CDR3 plus reference TRBV12-5 and TRBJ2-2, the full variable domain is DARVTQTPRHKVTEMGQEVTMRCQPILGHNTVFWYRQTMMQGLELLAYFRNRAPLDDSGMPKDRFSAEMPDATLATLKIQPSEPRDSAVYFCASGLVLEKRAGELFFGEGSRLTVL.

A remark on this clone: Coverage ceases 3 residues before the CDR3 finishes, and the germline J gene fills in the end. The rearrangement joins TRBV5-1 to TRBJ2-6; a weak D match, TRBD1 (7 bases). V dropped 0 bases and J dropped 2 bases, with 15 bases sitting between them. This CDR3 is 18 amino acids long. The germline CDR1 and CDR2 sequences are SGHRS and YFSETQ. The sequenced CDR3 bases are TGCGCCAGCAGCTTGGTGGGCAGGGGGGAACCTGGGGCCAACGTC. Translating it yields CASSLVGRGEPGANV. The full CDR3 is CASSLVGRGEPGANVLTF.

The covered CDR3 bases are TGTGCCAGCAGTGAAGGGGGAGAAGCAGATACG. This sequence encodes CASSEGGEADT. The whole CDR3 protein is CASSEGGEADTQYF. V is TRBV6-4 and J is TRBJ2-3; D might be TRBD1 (6 bases). The read gets to within 3 residues of the CDR3 end, and the germline J gene fills in the rest. Between the trimmed V and J ends, which lost 3 bases and 4 bases, there was a span of 11 bases. Germline V gene lookup returns CDR1 MRHNA and CDR2 SNTAGT. This CDR3 is 14 amino acids long.

In regard to this clone: The read comes to an end 3 residues before the CDR3 does, leaving the germline J gene to fill in the end. The V call is TRBV7-9, the J call TRBJ1-1; D is unclear. The CDR3 loop spans 11 amino acids. Per germline, CDR1 SEHNR and CDR2 FQNEAQ (reference sequence). The CDR3 loop reads CASSMEQGAFF. The sequenced CDR3 bases are TGTGCCAGCAGCATGGAGCAAGGG.

Concerning this clone itself: The read terminates 3 residues before the CDR3 end, so the remaining end is supplied by the germline J gene. The gene calls are TRBV20-1 and TRBJ2-2, with 7 bases fitting TRBD2. Per germline, CDR1 DFQATT and CDR2 SNEGSKA (reference sequence). This CDR3 contains 13 residues. The junction had 7 bases not matched to a gene; V was cut back by 6 bases and J by 6 bases. The CDR3 bases that were read are TGCAGTGCCTCGGCAGGGAGGGCCGGGGAG. Its translation is CSASAGRAGE. The full CDR3 sequence reads CSASAGRAGELFF.

On this clone: The CDR3 is cut off 3 residues early in the read; its end comes from the germline J gene. The chain has TRBV7-2 and TRBJ1-1; the D gene is possibly TRBD1 (5 bases). The CDR3 totals 15 residues. The V and J ends lost 1 base and 2 bases respectively, with 11 bases between them. Germline V gives CDR1 SGHTA, CDR2 FQGNSA. CDR3 loop: CASSLGGGHNTEAFF. The DNA read from the CDR3 is TGTGCCAGCAGCTTAGGGGGTGGACATAACACTGAA.

Points on this clone: The read falls 3 residues short of the CDR3 end, and the missing part is taken from the germline J gene. J is TRBJ2-3 and V is TRBV5-4; D is possibly TRBD2 (6 bases). The germline CDR1 and CDR2 sequences are SGHNT and YYREEE (reference sequence). There are 13 residues in the CDR3. Trimming removed 6 bases from V and 0 bases from J, with 8 bases in between. CDR3 DNA (partial): TGTGCCAGCACCCGGGGGAGCACAGATACG. Its protein product is CASTRGSTDT. The entire CDR3 sequence reads CASTRGSTDTQYF.

The DNA read from the CDR3 is TGCAGTGCTAGATATGGACTAGCGGGGGTCAATGAG. This gives the protein CSARYGLAGVNE. The whole CDR3 reads CSARYGLAGVNEQFF. The chain carries TRBV20-1 and TRBJ2-1, with 13 nucleotides matching TRBD2. Read data end 3 residues before the CDR3 end; the end is taken from the germline J gene. After removal of 2 bases from V and 6 bases from J, the junction contained 4 bases not matched to a gene. The CDR3 contains 15 residues. CDR1 and CDR2 from the germline V gene are DFQATT and SNEGSKA (reference sequence).

On this clone: The read is 3 residues too short to cover the CDR3 end, so that end is filled in from the germline J gene. This sequence joins TRBV12-3 or TRBV12-4 and TRBJ1-2, with no clear D. The V and J ends lost 4 bases and 3 bases respectively, with 6 bases between them. CDR3 length: 12 residues. CDR3 DNA, as far as it was read: TGTGCCAGCAGTTCGGGGTACTATGGC. Its protein product is CASSSGYYG. The complete CDR3 protein is CASSSGYYGYTF.

In the case of this clone: The read ends 3 residues early relative to the CDR3; the germline J gene fills the gap. The chain couples TRBV20-1 to TRBJ2-7; 9 nucleotides align to TRBD2. This CDR3 region has 13 residues. The germline CDR1 and CDR2 sequences are DFQATT and SNEGSKA (reference sequence). The trim removed 3 bases at V and 3 bases at J, leaving 3 bases unmatched. The chain's CDR3 is CSASGTSFYEQYF. CDR3 DNA (partial): TGCAGTGCTAGCGGGACTAGCTTCTACGAG.

On this clone itself: Sequencing ends 3 residues short of the CDR3 end; the germline J gene provides the rest. The gene calls are TRBV2 and TRBJ2-3, with TRBD2 identical over 7 bases. This CDR3 region has 15 residues. V shed 5 bases, J shed 4 bases, and the junction held 9 bases outside the gene matches. In germline, CDR1 is SNHLY, CDR2 FYNNEI. CDR3 residues: CASSRRGGGADTQYF. The sequenced part of the CDR3 DNA is TGTGCCAGCAGTCGTCGCGGGGGAGGTGCAGATACG.

As for this clone: The read ends 3 residues shy of where the CDR3 ends; the end is completed using the germline J gene. The V call is TRBV7-8, the J call TRBJ1-4; D unresolved. Between the trimmed V and J ends, which lost 2 bases and 3 bases, there was a span of 7 bases. This CDR3 has 14 residues. Per germline, CDR1 SGHVS and CDR2 FQNEAQ. The sequenced CDR3 bases are TGTGCCAGCAGCTTAAGCTTTGCTAATGAAAAA. Translating gives CASSLSFANEK. The full CDR3 is CASSLSFANEKLFF. Drawing the rest from reference TRBV7-8 and TRBJ1-4, the complete variable domain is GAGVSQSPRYKVAKRGQDVALRCDPISGHVSLFWYQQALGQGPEFLTYFQNEAQLDKSGLPSDRFFAERPEGSVSTLKIQRTQQEDSAVYLCASSLSFANEKLFFGSGTQLSVL.